The 28 T cell receptor beta chains given below trace back to one sample, sequenced in a study of PD-1 blockade in classical Hodgkin lymphoma. The data were produced by immunoSEQ multiplex PCR, yet TCRdb's version contains in-frame clones alone and is incomplete. There are about 94,000 clones in the sample; approximately 92% occur only once, and roughly 10% lies in the top ten. Each patient relapsed following autologous stem cell transplantation, and prior brentuximab vedotin exposure differed. Sequences were derived from peripheral blood mononuclear cells (PBMCs), sampled before the second cycle of nivolumab. These receptor sequences come from a human donor with classical Hodgkin lymphoma.

The chain has TRBV5-5 and TRBJ1-5; D remains unclear. Looked up from germline, CDR1 is SGHKS and CDR2 is YYEKEE (reference sequence). Trimming cost V 4 bases and J 4 bases, with 12 bases left between them. The CDR3 is 14 residues long. CDR3 loop: CASSGEGDNQPQHF. The CDR3 coding sequence is TGTGCCAGCAGCGGGGAGGGAGATAATCAGCCCCAGCATTTT.

This chain joins TRBV9 and TRBJ2-2; TRBD2 matches at 11 bases. Germline V gene lookup returns CDR1 SGDLS and CDR2 YYNGEE. V lost 3 bases, J lost 10 bases, and 8 bases stayed unmatched. This CDR3 comprises 15 residues. The CDR3 is CASSASTSGSVELFF. CDR3 in DNA: TGTGCCAGCAGCGCCTCAACTAGCGGGAGTGTGGAGCTGTTTTTT.

The V gene is TRBV5-1, the J gene TRBJ2-3; 14 bases line up with TRBD2. This CDR3 comprises 16 residues. Unmatched junction bases numbered 4, after V lost 7 bases and J lost 0 bases. Germline assignment: CDR1 SGHRS and CDR2 YFSETQ. DNA for the CDR3: TGCGCCAGCGTCGGACTAGCGGGGGGTAGCACAGATACGCAGTATTTT. Translating gives CASVGLAGGSTDTQYF.

This clone was seen a few times. The rearrangement joins TRBV18 to TRBJ1-2; D remains unclear. V lost 3 bases, J lost 4 bases, and 15 bases lay in between. The CDR3 is made up of 15 amino acids. Germline V gene lookup returns CDR1 KGHSH and CDR2 LQKENI. CDR3 sequence: CASSPAVTDLYGYTF. The CDR3 bases are TGTGCCAGCTCACCGGCAGTCACCGACCTCTATGGCTACACCTTC.

CDR3 residues: CASSAGTSDNEQFF. Here the CDR3 DNA reads TGTGCCAGCAGCGCCGGGACTAGCGACAATGAGCAGTTCTTC. The chain has TRBV9 and TRBJ2-1; 10 bases map to TRBD2. The CDR3 has 14 residues. In germline, CDR1 is SGDLS, CDR2 YYNGEE. With 3 bases clipped from V and 5 bases from J, the junction kept 2 bases outside the gene matches.

The CDR3, as DNA: TGCGCCAGCAGTCCGCTCAAAGCGGGGGACTACAATGAGCAGTTCTTC. Translated: CASSPLKAGDYNEQFF. The V and J genes are TRBV10-2 and TRBJ2-1; 8 nucleotides line up with TRBD2. CDR3 length equals 16 residues. CDR1 is WSHSY, CDR2 SAAADI, per germline. The ends lost 5 bases at V and 3 bases at J; junction bases unmatched: 9.

The V call is TRBV10-3, the J call TRBJ2-1; unclear D gene. The CDR3 has 11 residues. Trimming shortened V by 6 bases and J by 5 bases, and 5 bases separated the two germline ends. Germline V gives CDR1 ENHRY, CDR2 SYGVKD. CDR3 DNA: TGTGCCATCAGCGCCCACAATGAGCAGTTCTTC. Residues: CAISAHNEQFF.

The chain combines TRBV7-9 with TRBJ2-1, with a tentative D call TRBD1 (5 bases). This CDR3 comprises 15 residues. The germline gives CDR1 SEHNR, CDR2 FQNEAQ (reference sequence). V was pared by 5 bases and J by 1 base, with 12 bases between. CDR3 protein: CASSAGKKSYNEQFF. CDR3 in DNA: TGTGCCAGCAGCGCAGGGAAAAAGTCCTACAATGAGCAGTTCTTC.

This clone has only one observation. The chain couples TRBV7-2 to TRBJ1-4, with no clear D. The CDR3 is made up of 16 amino acids. Trimming shortened V by 1 base and J by 8 bases, and 17 bases separated the two germline ends. Germline lookup yields CDR1 SGHTA and CDR2 FQGNSA. CDR3 sequence reads: CASSLDTVLHSEKLFF. The CDR3 DNA sequence: TGTGCCAGCAGCTTAGATACAGTCTTGCATTCGGAAAAACTGTTTTTT.

This sequence joins TRBV28 and TRBJ2-5; 8 bases line up with TRBD2. Trimming cost V 3 bases and J 3 bases; bases outside gene matches: 6. Per the germline V gene, CDR1 is MDHEN and CDR2 is SYDVKM. This CDR3 region has 15 residues. CDR3 region: CASSFPGLVEETQYF. The CDR3 nucleotides read TGTGCCAGCAGTTTCCCGGGACTAGTTGAAGAGACCCAGTACTTC.

The chain carries TRBV28 and TRBJ1-5, with 11 bases lining up with TRBD1. The CDR3 runs to 15 residues. Germline V gene lookup returns CDR1 MDHEN and CDR2 SYDVKM. The J segment lost 2 bases and the V segment lost 9 bases, leaving 6 bases of the junction unmatched. CDR3 DNA: TGTGCCAGGAGGACAGGGGGCAGTTGCAATCAGCCCCAGCATTTT. Translated: CARRTGGSCNQPQHF.

The CDR3 is CASSLVSGPTSSGANVLTF. The DNA for the CDR3 is TGTGCCAGCAGCTTGGTGAGCGGGCCCACCTCCTCTGGGGCCAACGTCCTGACTTTC. V gene TRBV7-2 combines with J gene TRBJ2-6; TRBD2 is a possible D gene (6 bases). This CDR3 has 19 residues. V dropped 3 bases and J dropped 0 bases, with 18 bases sitting between them. Per germline, CDR1 SGHTA and CDR2 FQGNSA.

This clone was seen only once. Written as DNA, the CDR3 is TGTGCCAGCAGTGACAGGGGGGTTCATCAGCCCCAGCATTTT. Amino acids: CASSDRGVHQPQHF. V is TRBV2 and J is TRBJ1-5; 7 positions match TRBD1. The junction had 4 bases not matched to a gene; V was cut back by 3 bases and J by 5 bases. The CDR3 spans 14 residues. Germline V gene sequence: CDR1 SNHLY, CDR2 FYNNEI. Drawing the rest from reference TRBV2 and TRBJ1-5, the complete variable domain is EPEVTQTPSHQVTQMGQEVILRCVPISNHLYFYWYRQILGQKVEFLVSFYNNEISEKSEIFDDQFSVERPDGSNFTLKIRSTKLEDSAMYFCASSDRGVHQPQHFGDGTRLSIL.

The rearrangement joins TRBV5-1 to TRBJ2-2; D is possibly TRBD2 (5 bases). The CDR3 runs 16 residues. Germline CDR1 reads SGHRS; CDR2 reads YFSETQ. V lost 0 bases, J lost 1 base, and 10 bases lay in between. The CDR3 coding sequence is TGCGCCAGCAGCTTGGGGTCCGGACTGAACACCGGGGAGCTGTTTTTT. Protein: CASSLGSGLNTGELFF.

The chain couples TRBV10-3 to TRBJ2-5; 7 nucleotides agree with TRBD1. This CDR3 is built from 15 residues. Per germline, CDR1 ENHRY and CDR2 SYGVKD. V trimming: 4 bases; J trimming: 1 base; junction bases outside the gene matches: 6. The CDR3 DNA is TGTGCCATCAGTGTGACAGGGCTCCTCCAAGAGACCCAGTACTTC. Translating it yields CAISVTGLLQETQYF.

The V and J genes are TRBV28 and TRBJ1-1, with D possibly matching TRBD1 (5 bases). The CDR3 is 14 amino acids. Germline-derived CDR1 and CDR2 are MDHEN and SYDVKM. Between the trimmed V and J ends, which lost 7 bases and 0 bases, there was a span of 12 bases. In DNA form, the CDR3 reads TGTGCCAGCAATAGACAGCGATTGAACACTGAAGCTTTCTTT. It specifies CASNRQRLNTEAFF.

This rearrangement joins TRBV11-1 to TRBJ2-2, with D unclear. V lost 1 base, J lost 5 bases, and 8 bases lay in between. The CDR3 consists of 14 residues. Germline V CDR1 and CDR2: SGHAT, FQDESV (reference sequence). The CDR3 protein is CASSLGIRTGELFF. The CDR3 DNA follows: TGTGCCAGCAGCTTAGGGATAAGAACCGGGGAGCTGTTTTTT.

This chain connects TRBV6-1 to TRBJ1-5, with TRBD1 as a possible D gene (5 bases). This CDR3 region has 15 residues. Germline V lookup: CDR1 MNHNS, CDR2 SASEGT. The V end was cut by 7 bases, the J end by 0 bases, with 13 bases between. This chain's CDR3 is CASNERTISNQPQHF. As DNA, the CDR3 is TGTGCCAGCAACGAAAGGACAATTAGCAATCAGCCCCAGCATTTT.

V gene TRBV7-7 combines with J gene TRBJ2-1; TRBD2 matches 11 bases. This CDR3 spans 19 amino acids. Germline assignment: CDR1 SSHAT and CDR2 FNYEAQ (reference sequence). Trimming cost V 1 base and J 8 bases; bases outside gene matches: 16. This CDR3 reads CASSLEAWGSGRAVDEQFF. As DNA, the CDR3 is TGTGCCAGCAGCTTAGAAGCTTGGGGTAGCGGGAGGGCCGTAGATGAGCAGTTCTTC.

As DNA, the CDR3 is TGTGCCAGCAGTTACGGGAGGGAGGACTACGAGCAGTACTTC. This translates into CASSYGREDYEQYF. This chain connects TRBV6-5 to TRBJ2-7, with 7 bases matching TRBD2. Unmatched junction bases numbered 4, after V lost 2 bases and J lost 3 bases. The CDR3 extends over 14 amino acids. Germline lookup yields CDR1 MNHEY and CDR2 SVGAGI.

CDR3 sequence (DNA): TGTGCCAGCAGCCAAGATTTAGGGGACGCTGGAAACACCATATATTTT. Encoded protein: CASSQDLGDAGNTIYF. The V gene is TRBV14, the J gene TRBJ1-3; tentative D call: TRBD1 (5 bases). Germline loops: CDR1 SGHDN, CDR2 FVKESK. The CDR3 has 16 amino acids. Trimming cost V 0 bases and J 2 bases, with 11 bases left between them.

In its sample, this clone was seen once. The V call is TRBV13, the J call TRBJ2-5, with 10 bases that match TRBD2. This CDR3 comprises 14 residues. The germline V gene has CDR1 PRHDT and CDR2 FYEKMQ (reference sequence). V lost 1 base, J lost 5 bases, and 1 base stayed unmatched. DNA for the CDR3: TGTGCCAGCAGCTTAGAAGCGGGGGGGGAGACCCAGTACTTC. Its protein is CASSLEAGGETQYF. Filled out from reference TRBV13 and TRBJ2-5, the complete variable domain reads AAGVIQSPRHLIKEKRETATLKCYPIPRHDTVYWYQQGPGQDPQFLISFYEKMQSDKGSIPDRFSAQQFSDYHSELNMSSLELGDSALYFCASSLEAGGETQYFGPGTRLLVL.

V is TRBV27 and J is TRBJ1-5; no clear D. Germline V gives CDR1 MNHEY, CDR2 SMNVEV (reference sequence). Trimming shortened V by 3 bases and J by 2 bases, and 8 bases separated the two germline ends. This CDR3 is 14 amino acids long. Written as DNA, the CDR3 is TGTGCCAGCAGTTTCGGACGGGGCAATCAGCCCCAGCATTTT. It codes for CASSFGRGNQPQHF.

V and J are TRBV7-2 and TRBJ2-7; 8 positions match TRBD2. This CDR3 region has 14 residues. V trimming: 5 bases; J trimming: 3 bases; junction bases outside the gene matches: 6. The germline gives CDR1 SGHTA, CDR2 FQGNSA. CDR3 nucleotide sequence: TGTGCCAGCAGCCGGGCGGGGGGTAACTACGAGCAGTACTTC. Its translation is CASSRAGGNYEQYF.

The V and J genes are TRBV28 and TRBJ2-1; a weak D match, TRBD1 (7 bases). V shed 5 bases and J shed 9 bases, with 14 bases lying between them. This CDR3 region has 13 residues. From germline, CDR1 is MDHEN and CDR2 SYDVKM. CDR3 sequence: CASSLNRGGEQFF. CDR3 bases: TGTGCCAGCAGTCTAAACAGGGGAGGTGAGCAGTTCTTC.

The V call is TRBV11-2, the J call TRBJ1-1; TRBD1 might be the D (5 bases). CDR3 length equals 14 residues. Germline CDR1 SGHAT, CDR2 FQNNGV. The V end was cut by 0 bases, the J end by 4 bases, with 9 bases between. The CDR3 nucleotides read TGTGCCAGCAGCTTAGAAGGAGGGGCCACTGAAGCTTTCTTT. Translated, it gives CASSLEGGATEAFF.

The gene calls are TRBV7-2 and TRBJ1-4; 10 bases map to TRBD1. Unmatched junction bases numbered 2, after V lost 1 base and J lost 0 bases. The CDR3 is 17 amino acids. The germline V gene encodes CDR1 SGHTA and CDR2 FQGNSA. The CDR3 sequence: CASSLVGTGATNEKLFF. Written as DNA, the CDR3 is TGTGCCAGCAGCTTAGTCGGGACAGGGGCAACTAATGAAAAACTGTTTTTT.

The chain couples TRBV27 to TRBJ2-3, with D unclear. Trimming removed 6 bases from V and 1 base from J, with 11 bases in between. The CDR3 contains 14 residues. Germline CDR1 and CDR2: MNHEY and SMNVEV (reference sequence). In DNA form, the CDR3 reads TGTGCCAGCAGGGCACCCACCGGCACAGATACGCAGTATTTT. Translating gives CASRAPTGTDTQYF.